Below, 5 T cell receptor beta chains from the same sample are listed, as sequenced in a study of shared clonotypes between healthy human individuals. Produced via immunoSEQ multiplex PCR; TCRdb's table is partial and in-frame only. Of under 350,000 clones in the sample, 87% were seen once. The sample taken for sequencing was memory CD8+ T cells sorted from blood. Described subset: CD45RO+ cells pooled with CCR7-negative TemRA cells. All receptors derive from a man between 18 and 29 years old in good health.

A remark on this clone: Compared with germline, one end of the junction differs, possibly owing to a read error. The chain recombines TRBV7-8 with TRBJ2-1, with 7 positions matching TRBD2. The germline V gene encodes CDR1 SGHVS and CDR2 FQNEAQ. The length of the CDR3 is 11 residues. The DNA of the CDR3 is TGTGCCAGCAGCTTAGGCGGGGAGGGGATCTTC. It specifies CASSLGGEGIF.

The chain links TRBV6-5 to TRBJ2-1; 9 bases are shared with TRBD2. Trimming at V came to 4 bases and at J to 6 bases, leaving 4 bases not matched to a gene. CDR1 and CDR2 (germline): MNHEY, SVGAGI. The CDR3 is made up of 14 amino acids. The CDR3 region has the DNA TGTGCCAGCAGTTGGCGGGAGGGCCGCAATGAGCAGTTCTTC. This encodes CASSWREGRNEQFF.

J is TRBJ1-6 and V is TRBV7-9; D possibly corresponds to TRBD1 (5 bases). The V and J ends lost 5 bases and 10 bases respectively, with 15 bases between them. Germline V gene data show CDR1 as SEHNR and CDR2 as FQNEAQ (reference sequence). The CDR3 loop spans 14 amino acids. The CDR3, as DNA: TGTGCCAGCAGCAACCTGCGGGGCCGATCACCCCTCCACTTT. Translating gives CASSNLRGRSPLHF.

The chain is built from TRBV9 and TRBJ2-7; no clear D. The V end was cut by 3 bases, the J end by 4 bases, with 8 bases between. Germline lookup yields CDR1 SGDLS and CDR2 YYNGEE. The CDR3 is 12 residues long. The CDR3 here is CASSGLGYEQYF. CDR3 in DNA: TGTGCCAGCAGCGGGTTAGGGTACGAGCAGTACTTC.

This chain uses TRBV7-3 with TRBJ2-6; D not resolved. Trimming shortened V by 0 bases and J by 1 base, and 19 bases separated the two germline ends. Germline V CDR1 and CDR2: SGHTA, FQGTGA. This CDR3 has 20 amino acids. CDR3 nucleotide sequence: TGTGCCAGCAGCTTAACGACTCAGCTGGGTGGTCCATCTGGGGCCAACGTCCTGACTTTC. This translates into CASSLTTQLGGPSGANVLTF.